This record covers a single T cell receptor beta chain. This record comes from a study of blood T cell repertoires in COVID-19. Background on the study: Sites across the United States, Italy and Spain contributed samples from acute and convalescent COVID-19. Sources were T cells, B-cell-depleted T cells, or PBMCs; the material itself was cDNA or gDNA.

V shed 6 bases and J 2 bases; nucleotides not matched to a gene: 5. Germline values: CDR1 MRHNA, CDR2 SNTAGT. CDR3 length: 14 amino acids. Sequencing used immunoSEQ multiplex PCR; TCRdb keeps in-frame clones, though not all of them. The table lists fewer than 200,000 clones, 86% of them singletons. This TCR came from a man aged 45 to 65 with active or convalescent COVID-19. The rearrangement links TRBV6-4 to TRBJ1-2, with 8 bases aligning to TRBD1. The material sequenced was peripheral blood. CDR3 protein: CASSAGTGNYGYTF. The CDR3 DNA sequence: TGTGCCAGCAGCGCCGGGACAGGAAACTATGGCTACACCTTC.